This TCR beta chain stems from a study of post-analysis software for immune sequencing data. Study-level points and caveats: By F measure, strong co-clustering occurred among samples prepared in the same batch. Patients showed TRBV5-6, TRBV5-1 and TRBV20-1 among a few TRBV segments more frequent than in controls. Those with multiple sclerosis, the patient group, showed significantly lower normalized Chao1 diversity than controls.

Per the germline V gene, CDR1 is LGHNA and CDR2 is YNFKEQ. The CDR3 totals 14 residues. V lost 1 base, J lost 3 bases, and 10 bases lay in between. Points on this clonotype: No antigen is known for it.

cDNA libraries of TCR beta carried unique molecular identifiers. Between roughly 1 and 11 million T cells gave rise to 500,000 to 650,000 cDNA molecules. MiXCR was run by TCRdb on the PCR reads, yielding one entry per CDR3 protein. The sample contains 150,000 to 200,000 distinct CDR3 sequences, around 36% of which appear only once. The sequenced sample was blood, obtained after autologous hematopoietic stem cell transplantation. This sequence originates from a girl aged 10 to 17 with multiple sclerosis. The J gene is TRBJ2-7, the V gene TRBV4-2; a weak D match, TRBD2 (5 bases). As DNA, the CDR3 is TGTGCCAGCAGCCAAGCTTCTGGGAGCTACGAGCAGTACTTC. This gives the protein CASSQASGSYEQYF.